The 8 T cell receptor beta chains reported below all come from one sample, sequenced in a study of cytomegalovirus exposure and HLA in healthy donors. The data were produced by immunoSEQ multiplex PCR, yet TCRdb's version contains in-frame clones alone and is incomplete. The sample holds roughly 130,000 clones; almost 85% are singletons and the top ten take approximately 1.5%. Sample: PBMCs. The receptors shown here come from a woman between 25 and 40 years old in good health and CMV-seronegative.

This rearrangement joins TRBV6-1 to TRBJ1-5; TRBD1 is a possible D gene (5 bases). CDR3 length: 15 residues. The V gene lost 4 bases and the J gene lost 0 bases, with 10 bases spanning the gap. Germline CDR1 and CDR2: MNHNS and SASEGT. The CDR3 spells CASSGQPNSNQPQHF. For the CDR3, the DNA is TGTGCCAGCAGTGGACAGCCGAATAGCAATCAGCCCCAGCATTTT.

This clone was counted a few times. The chain recombines TRBV7-2 with TRBJ1-6, with a tentative D call TRBD1 (5 bases). The germline CDR1 and CDR2 sequences are SGHTA and FQGNSA. The CDR3 consists of 13 residues. The V end was cut by 3 bases, the J end by 8 bases, with 8 bases between. The CDR3 sequence is CASSFRADSPLHF. In DNA, the CDR3 is TGTGCCAGCAGCTTCAGGGCTGATTCACCCCTCCACTTT.

J is TRBJ1-5 and V is TRBV5-6; 7 bases match TRBD1. The germline V gene encodes CDR1 SGHDT and CDR2 YYEEEE. CDR3 length: 18 amino acids. Trimming at V came to 4 bases and at J to 0 bases, leaving 13 bases not matched to a gene. The CDR3 coding sequence is TGTGCCAGCAGCCGTATCCGGGACAGCGCTTATAGCAATCAGCCCCAGCATTTT. This codes for CASSRIRDSAYSNQPQHF.

This clone was observed a single time. This sequence joins TRBV7-7 and TRBJ2-5; D not resolved. The CDR3 sequence is 14 residues long. CDR1 and CDR2 (germline): SSHAT, FNYEAQ (reference sequence). V gave up 1 base and J gave up 10 bases, with 16 bases separating them. The CDR3 spells CASSLDPAQTNQYF. The CDR3 coding sequence is TGTGCCAGCAGCTTAGACCCAGCACAGACGAACCAGTACTTC.

This clone has just a few counts. This chain links TRBV7-2 with TRBJ1-1; the D gene is possibly TRBD1 (5 bases). This CDR3 region has 12 residues. Trimming removed 6 bases at V and 7 bases at J, with 12 bases between. CDR1 SGHTA and CDR2 FQGNSA come from the germline V gene. The CDR3 here is CASSWEGIEAFF. For the CDR3, the DNA is TGTGCCAGCAGTTGGGAGGGGATTGAAGCTTTCTTT.

The rearrangement links TRBV25-1 to TRBJ1-1; the match to TRBD1 covers 10 bases. Germline loops: CDR1 MGHDK, CDR2 SYGVNS. The CDR3 spans 14 residues. J gave up 3 bases and V 8 bases, and 6 bases lay outside the gene matches. CDR3 region: CASGTGDVDTEAFF. For the CDR3, the DNA is TGTGCCAGCGGGACAGGGGATGTGGACACTGAAGCTTTCTTT.

J is TRBJ1-5 and V is TRBV18, with D hard to call. The CDR3 spans 13 residues. V was trimmed by 3 bases and J by 5 bases, leaving 8 bases between them. Germline V gives CDR1 KGHSH, CDR2 LQKENI. The CDR3 coding sequence is TGTGCCAGCTCACCGCTAATTGATCAGCCCCAGCATTTT. Residues: CASSPLIDQPQHF.

This clone was seen only once. The chain is built from TRBV19 and TRBJ2-1; TRBD1 matches at 8 bases. The J segment lost 0 bases and the V segment lost 4 bases, leaving 8 bases of the junction unmatched. Germline values: CDR1 LNHDA, CDR2 SQIVND (reference sequence). The CDR3 consists of 17 residues. The CDR3 nucleotides read TGTGCCAGTAGTACCGGAGGACAGGGAAGCTCCTACAATGAGCAGTTCTTC. Encoded protein: CASSTGGQGSSYNEQFF.